This TCR beta chain was documented in a study of T cells after yellow fever vaccination. TCRdb used MiXCR to reprocess the 5' RACE reads, holding one entry per CDR3 protein. The top ten hold less than 25% of the sample, which has some 350,000 distinct CDR3 sequences, 3% to 4.5% seen once. The CDR3 is 15 residues long. V lost 4 bases to trimming and J lost 5 bases; unmatched junction nucleotides: 5. The germline CDR1 and CDR2 sequences are MNHEY and SMNVEV (reference sequence). This clonotype was seen many times. Its cognate antigen is unknown. Study-wide results and limits: A large majority of primary-vaccination clones showed up again after the booster (about 96% CD4, approximately 90% CD8).

This specimen was PBMCs, taken 5 days after the yellow fever booster vaccination. The rearrangement uses TRBV27 and TRBJ2-5; the match to TRBD1 covers 12 bases. This TCR was recovered from a man between 18 and 35 years old who received the YFV17D yellow fever vaccine. The CDR3 sequence is CASSSGTGGVETQYF. The CDR3 DNA follows: TGTGCCAGCAGTTCGGGGACAGGGGGCGTGGAGACCCAGTACTTC.